These 29 T cell receptor beta chains came from one sample sequenced in a study of blood T cell repertoires in COVID-19. The table came from immunoSEQ multiplex PCR; TCRdb's copy has only in-frame clones and leaves some out. The sample lists almost 80,000 clones, about four fifths occurring once. The sequencing sample was made of peripheral blood. These receptors were taken from a woman in her 70s with acute or convalescent COVID-19.

This clone was recorded only once. This chain joins TRBV12-3 or TRBV12-4 and TRBJ1-1; D unclear. This CDR3 comprises 13 residues. V was clipped by 6 bases and J by 6 bases, with 14 bases between them. The DNA of the CDR3 is TGTGCCAGCAGCCTGACTGAGACCTCTGAAGCTTTCTTT. It translates to CASSLTETSEAFF.

CDR3 region: CASSLHLGSSGNTIYF. CDR3 nucleotide sequence: TGTGCCAGCAGCTTACATCTTGGGAGCTCTGGAAACACCATATATTTT. This sequence joins TRBV3-1 (or the pseudogene TRBV3-2) and TRBJ1-3, with D unclear. Germline V gene lookup returns CDR1 LGHDT and CDR2 YNNKEL (reference sequence). Trimming left V 5 bases short and J 0 bases short, with 14 bases between. The CDR3 sequence is 16 residues long.

CDR3 residues: CASSEVSGVEKLFF. The CDR3 nucleotides read TGTGCCAGCAGTGAAGTCTCAGGGGTCGAAAAACTGTTTTTT. The V and J genes are TRBV6-1 and TRBJ1-4, with TRBD1 as a possible D gene (6 bases). Trimming stripped 1 base from V and 8 bases from J, with 11 bases between. Germline CDR1 MNHNS, CDR2 SASEGT. The CDR3 is 14 amino acids.

This chain joins TRBV30 and TRBJ1-1; 10 bases fit TRBD1. The germline V gene has CDR1 GTSNPN and CDR2 SVGIG (reference sequence). The V segment lost 7 bases and the J segment 6 bases; nucleotides outside the gene matches: 11. The CDR3 has 14 amino acids. CDR3 amino acids: CAFRQGAVMAEAFF. In DNA form, the CDR3 reads TGTGCCTTCAGACAGGGGGCGGTTATGGCTGAAGCTTTCTTT.

The V gene is TRBV4-1, the J gene TRBJ2-3, with 9 positions matching TRBD2. Germline-derived CDR1 and CDR2 are MGHRA and YSYEKL. V lost 2 bases and J lost 0; bases outside the gene matches: 3. The CDR3 loop spans 16 amino acids. CDR3 nucleotides: TGCGCCAGCAGCCAAACGGGACTAGCTAGCACAGATACGCAGTATTTT. Translated, it gives CASSQTGLASTDTQYF.

The rearrangement links TRBV2 to TRBJ2-2; TRBD1 is a possible D gene (6 bases). The CDR3 is 14 residues long. Between the trimmed V and J ends, which lost 4 bases and 6 bases, there was a span of 12 bases. Looked up from germline, CDR1 is SNHLY and CDR2 is FYNNEI. Here the CDR3 reads CASSVLSGAGELFF. CDR3 nucleotide sequence: TGTGCCAGCAGTGTACTTTCAGGGGCCGGGGAGCTGTTTTTT.

The chain has TRBV28 and TRBJ1-2, with unresolved D. From germline, CDR1 is MDHEN and CDR2 SYDVKM. This CDR3 spans 14 amino acids. V was clipped by 3 bases and J by 4 bases, with 12 bases between them. The CDR3 nucleotides read TGTGCCAGCAGTTTCTTGGGCAGCATCTATGGCTACACCTTC. Translated: CASSFLGSIYGYTF.

The genes are TRBV29-1 and TRBJ2-7; 11 bases fit TRBD1. J lost 3 bases, V lost 3 bases, and 4 bases had no gene match. The CDR3 runs 14 residues. Germline lookup yields CDR1 SQVTM and CDR2 ANQGSEA. As DNA, the CDR3 is TGCAGCGTTGATCTCGGGACAGGGGGCTACGAGCAGTACTTC. It codes for CSVDLGTGGYEQYF.

This clone was seen at least ten times. The chain couples TRBV2 to TRBJ1-1, with D perhaps TRBD1 (6 bases). V was cut by 7 bases and J by 1 base, with 10 bases left in between. The CDR3 totals 13 residues. Germline V CDR1 and CDR2: SNHLY, FYNNEI. The chain's CDR3 is CASNRDKNTEAFF. CDR3 sequence (DNA): TGTGCCAGCAATAGGGACAAGAACACTGAAGCTTTCTTT.

This chain joins TRBV5-6 and TRBJ2-7; 10 nucleotides match TRBD1. V gave up 3 bases and J gave up 1 base; unmatched junction bases: 4. The V gene's germline CDR1 is SGHDT and CDR2 YYEEEE. This CDR3 contains 15 residues. The CDR3 DNA reads TGTGCCAGCAGCTCGGACAGGGGGATGTCCTACGAGCAGTACTTC. It is translated as CASSSDRGMSYEQYF. The full variable domain, its missing parts supplied by reference TRBV5-6 and TRBJ2-7, is DAGVTQSPTHLIKTRGQQVTLRCSPKSGHDTVSWYQQALGQGPQFIFQYYEEEERQRGNFPDRFSGHQFPNYSSELNVNALLLGDSALYLCASSSDRGMSYEQYFGPGTRLTVT.

The V call is TRBV6-6, the J call TRBJ1-2; a weak D match, TRBD1 (6 bases). The length of the CDR3 is 14 residues. Germline CDR1 and CDR2: MNHNY and SVGAGI (reference sequence). Deletions cut 4 bases from V and 8 bases from J, with 17 bases between. Written as DNA, the CDR3 is TGTGCCAGCAGTTCTATTCTAGGGGGAACGGGCTACACCTTC. It specifies CASSSILGGTGYTF.

This clone was picked up many times. The V call is TRBV9, the J call TRBJ1-1, with 10 bases identical to TRBD1. There are 14 residues in the CDR3. The V gene's germline CDR1 is SGDLS and CDR2 YYNGEE. The V segment lost 2 bases and the J segment 14 bases; nucleotides outside the gene matches: 12. CDR3 loop: CASSVGQGDQPPFF. CDR3 nucleotide sequence: TGTGCCAGCAGCGTCGGACAGGGGGACCAACCGCCCTTCTTT.

This clone showed up just once. This chain links TRBV5-5 with TRBJ1-5; D ambiguous. The CDR3 has 15 amino acids. Looked up from germline, CDR1 is SGHKS and CDR2 is YYEKEE (reference sequence). V lost 4 bases and J lost 0, with 11 bases in between. CDR3 sequence reads: CASSLRSNSNQPQHF. CDR3 nucleotide sequence: TGTGCCAGCAGCCTCAGAAGTAATAGCAATCAGCCCCAGCATTTT.

This rearrangement joins TRBV7-8 to TRBJ1-1; D is perhaps TRBD1 (6 bases). This CDR3 comprises 16 residues. From germline, CDR1 is SGHVS and CDR2 FQNEAQ. V gave up 4 bases and J gave up 5 bases, with 20 bases separating them. DNA of the CDR3: TGTGCCAGCAGCTATGGAGGTAGGGGGAAGGGGACTGAAGCTTTCTTT. Protein sequence: CASSYGGRGKGTEAFF. The whole variable domain, remainder taken from reference TRBV7-8 and TRBJ1-1, is GAGVSQSPRYKVAKRGQDVALRCDPISGHVSLFWYQQALGQGPEFLTYFQNEAQLDKSGLPSDRFFAERPEGSVSTLKIQRTQQEDSAVYLCASSYGGRGKGTEAFFGQGTRLTVV.

V and J are TRBV5-6 and TRBJ2-1; 12 nucleotides match TRBD2. Germline V lookup: CDR1 SGHDT, CDR2 YYEEEE. The CDR3 contains 16 residues. The J segment lost 9 bases and the V segment lost 1 base, leaving 8 bases of the junction unmatched. The CDR3 sequence is CASSLTGLAGRGEQFF. As DNA, the CDR3 is TGTGCCAGCAGCTTGACAGGACTAGCGGGAAGGGGTGAGCAGTTCTTC.

This chain joins TRBV3-1 (or the pseudogene TRBV3-2) and TRBJ2-5; the D gene is possibly TRBD2 (6 bases). The CDR3 loop spans 16 amino acids. V lost 1 base and J 1 base, leaving 13 bases between the germline ends. Germline values: CDR1 LGHDT, CDR2 YNNKEL (reference sequence). The CDR3 sequence: CASSQVAGKAQETQYF. CDR3 nucleotides: TGTGCCAGCAGCCAAGTTGCGGGGAAGGCCCAAGAGACCCAGTACTTC.

This chain joins TRBV6-5 and TRBJ2-2; TRBD2 might be the D (6 bases). Per the germline V gene, CDR1 is MNHEY and CDR2 is SVGAGI. The CDR3 covers 13 residues. With 8 bases removed from V and 3 bases from J, the gap between germline ends came to 10 bases. Written as DNA, the CDR3 is TGTGCCAGCTTGGCGGGACACACCGGGGAGCTGTTTTTT. Translation gives CASLAGHTGELFF.

In this sample, this clone turned up a few times. This chain uses TRBV10-2 with TRBJ1-1; possibly TRBD1 for D (5 bases). The ends were cut back, 2 bases at V and 5 bases at J, with 9 bases in the middle. The CDR3 is made up of 13 amino acids. Germline V CDR1 and CDR2: WSHSY, SAAADI. The chain's CDR3 is CASSETGVTEAFF. Written as DNA, the CDR3 is TGCGCCAGCAGTGAGACAGGTGTGACTGAAGCTTTCTTT.

This clone has only one observation. The chain uses TRBV28 and TRBJ1-4; TRBD1 matches at 8 bases. The CDR3 consists of 13 residues. The germline V gene encodes CDR1 MDHEN and CDR2 SYDVKM. The junction had 1 base not matched to a gene; V was cut back by 6 bases and J by 4 bases. This chain's CDR3 is CASRDRVNEKLFF. In DNA form, the CDR3 reads TGTGCCAGCAGGGACAGGGTTAATGAAAAACTGTTTTTT.

The V gene is TRBV25-1, the J gene TRBJ2-3; 9 bases line up with TRBD2. This CDR3 contains 15 residues. Looked up from germline, CDR1 is MGHDK and CDR2 is SYGVNS. V lost 3 bases to trimming and J lost 2 bases; unmatched junction nucleotides: 3. CDR3 region: CASSDSGGITDTQYF. DNA of the CDR3: TGTGCCAGCAGTGACAGCGGGGGGATCACAGATACGCAGTATTTT. Filled out from reference TRBV25-1 and TRBJ2-3, the complete variable domain reads EADIYQTPRYLVIGTGKKITLECSQTMGHDKMYWYQQDPGMELHLIHYSYGVNSTEKGDLSSESTVSRIRTEHFPLTLESARPSHTSQYLCASSDSGGITDTQYFGPGTRLTVL.

This chain connects TRBV7-8 to TRBJ1-4; 10 bases fit TRBD1. V shed 3 bases and J 8 bases; nucleotides not matched to a gene: 12. Germline V lookup: CDR1 SGHVS, CDR2 FQNEAQ. The CDR3 totals 17 residues. The CDR3 coding sequence is TGTGCCAGCAGCTTGGCCCCGGGACAGGGGAGGGGAGAAAAACTGTTTTTT. Its translation: CASSLAPGQGRGEKLFF.

The chain uses TRBV27 and TRBJ2-3; D is possibly TRBD1 (5 bases). The CDR3 has 12 amino acids. V dropped 5 bases and J dropped 5 bases, with 8 bases sitting between them. Germline V gene sequence: CDR1 MNHEY, CDR2 SMNVEV (reference sequence). The CDR3 here is CASSRRGDTQYF. CDR3 nucleotides: TGTGCCAGCAGTCGAAGGGGAGATACGCAGTATTTT.

The CDR3 is CASSHLSFLSSYNEQFF. Here the CDR3 DNA reads TGTGCCAGCAGCCACCTATCTTTTTTGAGCTCCTACAATGAGCAGTTCTTC. The chain recombines TRBV7-9 with TRBJ2-1; D unclear. Trimming left V 5 bases short and J 0 bases short, with 17 bases between. This CDR3 region has 17 residues. The germline V gene has CDR1 SEHNR and CDR2 FQNEAQ (reference sequence).

V and J are TRBV3-1 (or the pseudogene TRBV3-2) and TRBJ1-1; D uncertain. Deletions cut 2 bases from V and 1 base from J, with 8 bases between. Germline V CDR1 and CDR2: LGHDT, YNNKEL (reference sequence). The CDR3 runs to 14 residues. The CDR3 DNA sequence: TGTGCCAGCAGCCAATTGAGGGAGAACACTGAAGCTTTCTTT. This translates into CASSQLRENTEAFF.

The chain combines TRBV21-1 with TRBJ1-2; the table's TRBD1 call for D was not verified on the DNA. TRBV21-1 is a pseudogene locus. The CDR3 is 14 amino acids. CDR3 in DNA: TGTGCCAGCAGCAAAGACCAGGGGGGACGCGGCTACACCTTC. As protein: CASSKDQGGRGYTF.

The rearrangement links TRBV3-1 (or the pseudogene TRBV3-2) to TRBJ1-5; 8 nucleotides agree with TRBD1. The CDR3 extends over 15 amino acids. J gave up 7 bases and V 4 bases, and 9 bases lay outside the gene matches. Germline assignment: CDR1 LGHDT and CDR2 YNNKEL (reference sequence). CDR3 sequence reads: CASSPDGTGRQPQHF. CDR3 bases: TGTGCCAGCAGCCCAGACGGGACAGGACGACAGCCCCAGCATTTT.

CDR3 DNA: TGTGCCTGGAACCGGGACAGGGGTGCCTACGAGCAGTACTTC. Its protein product is CAWNRDRGAYEQYF. V is TRBV30 and J is TRBJ2-7; 10 bases match TRBD1. V dropped 4 bases and J dropped 2; count of bases not matched to a gene: 5. The germline gives CDR1 GTSNPN, CDR2 SVGIG (reference sequence). This CDR3 has 14 amino acids. The variable domain in full, completed from reference TRBV30 and TRBJ2-7, reads SQTIHQWPATLVQPVGSPLSLECTVEGTSNPNLYWYRQAAGRGLQLLFYSVGIGQISSEVPQNLSASRPQDRQFILSSKKLLLSDSGFYLCAWNRDRGAYEQYFGPGTRLTVT.

This clone was found a few times. J is TRBJ1-4 and V is TRBV19; the match to TRBD1 covers 8 bases. Germline V CDR1 and CDR2: LNHDA, SQIVND (reference sequence). The CDR3 length is 17 residues. Losses at the gene ends were 5 bases for V and 4 bases for J; bases not matched to a gene: 12. The CDR3 reads CASSLTWTGRYNEKLFF. The CDR3 nucleotides read TGTGCCAGTAGTCTAACTTGGACAGGGCGATATAATGAAAAACTGTTTTTT.

The CDR3 sequence: CASSLLQGVEAFF. Here the CDR3 DNA reads TGTGCCAGCAGTTTATTGCAGGGGGTTGAGGCTTTCTTT. This rearrangement joins TRBV28 to TRBJ1-1, with 7 bases aligning to TRBD1. This CDR3 contains 13 residues. V shed 1 base and J 11 bases; nucleotides not matched to a gene: 7. Germline CDR1 reads MDHEN; CDR2 reads SYDVKM.